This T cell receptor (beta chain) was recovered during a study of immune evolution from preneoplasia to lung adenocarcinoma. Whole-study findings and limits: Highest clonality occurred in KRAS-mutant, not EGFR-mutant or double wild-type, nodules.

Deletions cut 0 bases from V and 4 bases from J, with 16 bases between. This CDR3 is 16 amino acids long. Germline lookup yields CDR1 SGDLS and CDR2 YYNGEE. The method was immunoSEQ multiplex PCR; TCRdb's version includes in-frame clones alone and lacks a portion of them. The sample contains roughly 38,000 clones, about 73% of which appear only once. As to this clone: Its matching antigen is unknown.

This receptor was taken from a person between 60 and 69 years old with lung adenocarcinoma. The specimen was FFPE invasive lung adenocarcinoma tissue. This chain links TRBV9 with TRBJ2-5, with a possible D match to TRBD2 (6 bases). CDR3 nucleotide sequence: TGTGCCAGCAGCGTAGCTGAGGGCGGGATTTCAGAGACCCAGTACTTC. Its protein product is CASSVAEGGISETQYF.